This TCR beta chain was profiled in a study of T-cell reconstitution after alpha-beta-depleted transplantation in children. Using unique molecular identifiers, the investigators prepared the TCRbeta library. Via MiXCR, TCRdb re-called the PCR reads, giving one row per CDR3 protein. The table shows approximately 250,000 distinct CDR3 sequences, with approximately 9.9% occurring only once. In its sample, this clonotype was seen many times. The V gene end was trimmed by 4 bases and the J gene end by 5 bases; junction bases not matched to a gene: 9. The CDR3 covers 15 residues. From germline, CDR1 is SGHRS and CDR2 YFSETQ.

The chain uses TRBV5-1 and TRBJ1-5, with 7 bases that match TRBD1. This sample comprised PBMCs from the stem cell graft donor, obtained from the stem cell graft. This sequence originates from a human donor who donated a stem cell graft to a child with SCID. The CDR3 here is CASSQGGQGHQPQHF. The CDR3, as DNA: TGCGCCAGCAGCCAAGGGGGCCAAGGGCATCAGCCCCAGCATTTT.